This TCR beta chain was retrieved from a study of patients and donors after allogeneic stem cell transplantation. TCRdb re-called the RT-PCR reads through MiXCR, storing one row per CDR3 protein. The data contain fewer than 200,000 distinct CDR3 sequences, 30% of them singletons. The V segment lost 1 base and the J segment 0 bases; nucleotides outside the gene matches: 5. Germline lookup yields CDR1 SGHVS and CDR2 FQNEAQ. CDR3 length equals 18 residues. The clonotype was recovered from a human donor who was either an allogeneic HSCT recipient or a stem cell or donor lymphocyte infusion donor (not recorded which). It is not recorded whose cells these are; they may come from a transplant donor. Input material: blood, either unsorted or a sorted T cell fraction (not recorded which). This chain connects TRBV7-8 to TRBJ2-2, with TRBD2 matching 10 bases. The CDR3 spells CASSLDPSGRSNTGELFF. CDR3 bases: TGTGCCAGCAGCTTAGATCCTAGCGGGAGATCGAACACCGGGGAGCTGTTTTTT.